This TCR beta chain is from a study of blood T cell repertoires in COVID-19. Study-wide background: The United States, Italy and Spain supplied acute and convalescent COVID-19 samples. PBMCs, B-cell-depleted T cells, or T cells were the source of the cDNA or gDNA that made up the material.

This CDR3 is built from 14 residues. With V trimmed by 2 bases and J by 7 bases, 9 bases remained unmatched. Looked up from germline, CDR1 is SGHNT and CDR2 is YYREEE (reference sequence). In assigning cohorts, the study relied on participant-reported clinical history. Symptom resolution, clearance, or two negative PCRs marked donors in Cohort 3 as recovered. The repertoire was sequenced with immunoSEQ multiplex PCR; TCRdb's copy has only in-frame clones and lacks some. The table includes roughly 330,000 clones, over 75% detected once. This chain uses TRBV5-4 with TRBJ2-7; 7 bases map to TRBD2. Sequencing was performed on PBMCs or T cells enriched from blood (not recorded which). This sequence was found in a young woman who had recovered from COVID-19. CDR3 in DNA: TGTGCCAGCAGCTTAACTAGCGTGTCTAATGAGCAGTACTTC. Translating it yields CASSLTSVSNEQYF.